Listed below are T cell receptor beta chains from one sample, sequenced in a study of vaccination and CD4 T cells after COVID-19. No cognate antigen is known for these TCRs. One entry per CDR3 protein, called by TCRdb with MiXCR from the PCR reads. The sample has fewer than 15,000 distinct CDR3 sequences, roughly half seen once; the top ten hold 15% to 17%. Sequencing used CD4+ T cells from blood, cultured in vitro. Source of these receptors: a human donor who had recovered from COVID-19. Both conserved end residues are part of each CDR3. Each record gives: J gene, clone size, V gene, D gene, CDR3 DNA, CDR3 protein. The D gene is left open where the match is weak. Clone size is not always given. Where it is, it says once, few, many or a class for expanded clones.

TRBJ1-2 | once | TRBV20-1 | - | TGCAGTGCTAGTGCAGGGAGTCGTAACGATGGCTACACCTTC | CSASAGSRNDGYTF
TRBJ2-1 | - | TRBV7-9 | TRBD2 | TGTGCCAGCAGCGTTAGCGGGAGGGGTGAGCAGTTCTTC | CASSVSGRGEQFF
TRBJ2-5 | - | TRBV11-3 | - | TGTGCCAGCAGCCAGGACGGAAGGACCCAAGAGACCCAGTACTTC | CASSQDGRTQETQYF
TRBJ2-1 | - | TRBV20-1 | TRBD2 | TGCAGTGCTAGAGATTCTAGCGGGAGGACGGTCTACAATGAGCAGTTCTTC | CSARDSSGRTVYNEQFF
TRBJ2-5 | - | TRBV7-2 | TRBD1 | TGTGCCAGCAGCAGAGGAGGTTCAGGGGGCAGTAGGGAGACCCAGTACTTC | CASSRGGSGGSRETQYF
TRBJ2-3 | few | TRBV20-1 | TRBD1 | TGCAGTGCTAGCCTAGGGACAGGGAGCACAGATACGCAGTATTTT | CSASLGTGSTDTQYF
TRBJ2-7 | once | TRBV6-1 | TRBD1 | TGTGCCAGCAAATTTGGACAGGGTAGCGACGAGCAGTACTTC | CASKFGQGSDEQYF
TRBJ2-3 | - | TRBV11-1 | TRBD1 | TGTGTCAGCAGCTCCTCTCAGGGGGCGGTAGATACGCAGTATTTT | CVSSSSQGAVDTQYF
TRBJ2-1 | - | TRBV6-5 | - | TGTGCCAGCAGTTCGCAGGGTATCGGCTACAATGAGCAGTTCTTC | CASSSQGIGYNEQFF
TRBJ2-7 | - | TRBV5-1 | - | TGCGCCAGCAGCCCTAGGAGGGACAGCGGCCGATCTAGATTCTGCTACGAGCAGTACTTC | CASSPRRDSGRSRFCYEQYF
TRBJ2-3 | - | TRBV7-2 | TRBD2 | TGTGCCAGCAGCTTGAGGGGTTCCGCGGGAGCAAGATTTAGGGATACGCAGTATTTT | CASSLRGSAGARFRDTQYF